Detailed here is one T cell receptor beta chain. The source of the sample is a study of T cell changes during pregnancy in multiple sclerosis. The length of the CDR3 is 12 residues. Germline V gives CDR1 MDHEN, CDR2 SYDVKM. Deletions cut 3 bases from V and 8 bases from J, with 10 bases between. Sequencing used immunoSEQ multiplex PCR; TCRdb keeps in-frame clones, though not all of them. The sample shows around 54,000 clones, about 90% of them seen only once. The TCR sequence derives from a female donor in good health, enrolled as a control in a pregnancy study. The V and J genes are TRBV28 and TRBJ1-2; no reliable D call. The material sequenced was CD4+ T cells from peripheral blood mononuclear cells, taken after pregnancy. CDR3 loop: CASSFWGEGYTF. CDR3 in DNA: TGTGCCAGCAGTTTTTGGGGAGAGGGCTACACCTTC.